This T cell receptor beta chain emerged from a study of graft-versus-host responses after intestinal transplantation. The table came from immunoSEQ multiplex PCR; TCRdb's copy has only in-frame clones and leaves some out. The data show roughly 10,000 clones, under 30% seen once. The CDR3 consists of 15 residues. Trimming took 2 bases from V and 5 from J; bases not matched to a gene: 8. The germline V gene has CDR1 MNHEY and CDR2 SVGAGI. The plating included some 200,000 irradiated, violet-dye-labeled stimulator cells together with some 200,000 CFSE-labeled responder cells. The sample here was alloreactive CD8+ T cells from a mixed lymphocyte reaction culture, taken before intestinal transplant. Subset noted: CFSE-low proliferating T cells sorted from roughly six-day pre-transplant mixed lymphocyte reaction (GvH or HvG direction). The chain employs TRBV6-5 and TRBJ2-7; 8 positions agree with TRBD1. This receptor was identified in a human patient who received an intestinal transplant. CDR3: CASSYRTGWEDEQYF. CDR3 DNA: TGTGCCAGCAGTTACCGGACAGGGTGGGAGGACGAGCAGTACTTC.